This T cell receptor beta chain comes out of a study of T-cell reconstitution after alpha-beta-depleted transplantation in children. The study's findings and limits: Newly produced T cells mostly accounted for T-cell counts and diversity one year post-transplant.

Unique molecular identifiers were used to barcode this TCRbeta library. TCRdb reprocessed the PCR reads with MiXCR, giving one entry per CDR3 protein. The sample records about 50,000 distinct CDR3 sequences, about 5.7% being singletons. This clonotype has at least ten counts. Its matching antigen is unknown. CDR3 length equals 14 residues. Germline CDR1 and CDR2: WSHSY and SAAADI. With V trimmed by 10 bases and J by 7 bases, 16 bases remained unmatched. The sequences come from PBMCs, mostly from graft donor cells, collected 60 days after TCRalphabeta/CD19-depleted stem cell transplant. The TCR comes from a female patient aged 2-9 years who had a stem cell transplant for aplastic anemia, so the T cells may come from the graft donor. The chain employs TRBV10-2 and TRBJ2-7, with 7 bases fitting TRBD1. Written as DNA, the CDR3 is TGCGCCACGAGACCCGGGACAGTGCCGTTGGAGCAGTACTTC. Translation: CATRPGTVPLEQYF.